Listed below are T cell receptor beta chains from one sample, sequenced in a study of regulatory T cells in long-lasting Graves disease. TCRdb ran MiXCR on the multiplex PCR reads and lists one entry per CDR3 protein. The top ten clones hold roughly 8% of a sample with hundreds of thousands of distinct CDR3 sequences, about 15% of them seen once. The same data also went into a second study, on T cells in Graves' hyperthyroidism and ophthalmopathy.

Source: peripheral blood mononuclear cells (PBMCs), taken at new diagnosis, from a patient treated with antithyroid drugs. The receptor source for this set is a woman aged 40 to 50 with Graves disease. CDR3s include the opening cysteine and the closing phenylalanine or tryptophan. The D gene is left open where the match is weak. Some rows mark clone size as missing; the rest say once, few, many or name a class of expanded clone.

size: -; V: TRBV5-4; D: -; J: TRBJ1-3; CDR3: CASSLEPGPNSGNTIYF; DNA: TGTGCCAGCAGCTTGGAGCCGGGGCCCAACTCTGGAAACACCATATATTTT
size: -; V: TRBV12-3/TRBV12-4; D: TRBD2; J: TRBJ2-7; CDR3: CASSPAAGVGPPYEQYF; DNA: TGTGCCAGCAGCCCTGCGGCGGGAGTCGGGCCTCCCTACGAGCAGTACTTC
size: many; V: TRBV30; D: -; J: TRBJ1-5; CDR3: CAWSTGNGNQPQHF; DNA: TGTGCCTGGAGTACAGGGAATGGCAATCAGCCCCAGCATTTT
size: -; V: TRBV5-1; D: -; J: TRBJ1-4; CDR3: CASSLGSQGLEKLFF; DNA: TGCGCCAGCAGCTTGGGGAGTCAGGGGTTAGAAAAACTGTTTTTT
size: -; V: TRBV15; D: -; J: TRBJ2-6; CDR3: CATSSSRGSAGANVLTF; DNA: TGTGCCACCAGCTCTTCAAGGGGGTCAGCTGGGGCCAACGTCCTGACTTTC
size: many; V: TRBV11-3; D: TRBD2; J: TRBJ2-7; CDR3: CASSLVWTSGYEQYF; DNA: TGTGCCAGCAGCTTAGTTTGGACTAGCGGCTACGAGCAGTACTTC
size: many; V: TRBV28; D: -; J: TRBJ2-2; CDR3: CASQWLTGELFF; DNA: TGTGCCAGCCAGTGGCTCACCGGGGAGCTGTTTTTT
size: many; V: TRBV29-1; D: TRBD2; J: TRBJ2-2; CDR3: CSVDGGSTGELFF; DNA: TGCAGCGTAGATGGCGGGAGTACCGGGGAGCTGTTTTTT
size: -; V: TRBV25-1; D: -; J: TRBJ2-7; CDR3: CASSGPLRRSVEQYF; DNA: TGTGCCAGCAGTGGGCCCCTCCGAAGGAGCGTCGAGCAGTACTTC
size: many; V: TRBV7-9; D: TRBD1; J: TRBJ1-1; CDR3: CASSPQGGRPYTEAFF; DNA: TGTGCCAGCAGCCCCCAGGGGGGCCGGCCGTACACTGAAGCTTTCTTT
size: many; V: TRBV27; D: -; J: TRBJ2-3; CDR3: CASSLGTVFTDTQYF; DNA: TGTGCCAGCAGTTTAGGGACCGTTTTCACAGATACGCAGTATTTT
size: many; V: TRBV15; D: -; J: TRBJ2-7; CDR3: CATSRGKSGYEQYF; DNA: TGTGCCACCAGCAGGGGCAAGTCTGGCTACGAGCAGTACTTC
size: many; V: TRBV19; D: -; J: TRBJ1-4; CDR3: CASMDRLNEKLFF; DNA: TGTGCCAGCATGGACAGACTAAATGAAAAACTGTTTTTT
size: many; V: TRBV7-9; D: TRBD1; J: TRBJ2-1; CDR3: CASSPQDRGPPATSGFNEQFF; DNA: TGTGCCAGCAGCCCCCAGGACAGGGGGCCCCCGGCGACTAGCGGCTTCAATGAGCAGTTCTTC
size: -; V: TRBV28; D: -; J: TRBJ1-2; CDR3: CASRGEWPNYGYTF; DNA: TGTGCCAGCAGGGGGGAGTGGCCTAACTATGGCTACACCTTC
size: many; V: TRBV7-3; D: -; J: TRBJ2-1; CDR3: CASSLNLATSYNEQFF; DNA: TGTGCCAGCAGCCTTAACTTGGCCACCTCCTACAATGAGCAGTTCTTC
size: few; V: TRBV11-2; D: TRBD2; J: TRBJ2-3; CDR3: CASSLEGLALTSTDTQYF; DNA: TGTGCCAGCAGCTTGGAGGGACTAGCGTTAACTAGCACAGATACGCAGTATTTT
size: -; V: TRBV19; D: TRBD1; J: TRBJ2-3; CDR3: CATKGAGDTQYF; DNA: TGTGCCACCAAGGGGGCGGGAGATACGCAGTATTTT
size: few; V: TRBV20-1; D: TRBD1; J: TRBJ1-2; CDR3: CSARRGDRVFGYTF; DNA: TGCAGTGCTAGACGTGGGGACAGGGTGTTTGGCTACACCTTC
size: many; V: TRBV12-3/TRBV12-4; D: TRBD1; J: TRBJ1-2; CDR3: CASSPPGQEYGYTF; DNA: TGTGCCAGCAGCCCCCCCGGACAGGAATATGGCTACACCTTC
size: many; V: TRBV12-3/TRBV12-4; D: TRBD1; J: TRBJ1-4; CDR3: CASSGTENPTNEKLFF; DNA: TGTGCCAGCAGCGGGACAGAAAATCCAACTAATGAAAAACTGTTTTTT
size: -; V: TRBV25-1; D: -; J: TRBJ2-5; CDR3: CASSDRVVTETQYF; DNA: TGTGCCAGCAGTGATAGAGTAGTAACAGAGACCCAGTACTTC
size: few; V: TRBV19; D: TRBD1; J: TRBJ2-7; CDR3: CACSLPGQGFYEQYF; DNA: TGTGCCTGCTCCCTCCCGGGACAGGGGTTCTACGAGCAGTACTTC
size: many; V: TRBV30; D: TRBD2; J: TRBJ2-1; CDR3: CAWTPIAGGLNEQFF; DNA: TGTGCCTGGACCCCAATAGCGGGAGGGCTTAATGAGCAGTTCTTC
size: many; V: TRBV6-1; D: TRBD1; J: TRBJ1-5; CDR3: CASSASQGQGNQPQHF; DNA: TGTGCCAGCAGTGCCTCCCAGGGACAGGGAAATCAGCCCCAGCATTTT
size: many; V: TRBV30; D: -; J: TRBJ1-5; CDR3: CAWSPSGIIGQPQHF; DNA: TGTGCCTGGAGTCCATCAGGGATTATCGGTCAGCCCCAGCATTTT
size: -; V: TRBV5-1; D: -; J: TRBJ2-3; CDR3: CASSLTLAGGATDTQYF; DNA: TGCGCCAGCAGCTTAACCTTGGCGGGTGGGGCCACAGATACGCAGTATTTT
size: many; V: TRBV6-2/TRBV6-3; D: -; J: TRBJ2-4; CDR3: CASSYSSQKNIQYF; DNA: TGTGCCAGCAGTTACTCGAGCCAAAAAAACATTCAGTACTTC
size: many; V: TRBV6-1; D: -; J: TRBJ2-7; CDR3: CASSRGSDYEQYF; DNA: TGTGCCAGCTCCAGGGGTAGCGACTACGAGCAGTACTTC
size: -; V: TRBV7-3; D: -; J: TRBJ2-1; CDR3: CASSLRPTVGNEQFF; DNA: TGTGCCAGCAGCTTAAGGCCTACTGTGGGGAATGAGCAGTTCTTC
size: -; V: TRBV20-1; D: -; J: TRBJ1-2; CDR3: CSARTANYGYTF; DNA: TGCAGTGCTCGGACAGCCAACTATGGCTACACCTTC
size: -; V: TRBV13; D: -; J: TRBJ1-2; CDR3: CASSLGGQGPNYGYTF; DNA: TGTGCCAGCAGCTTAGGCGGGCAGGGGCCGAACTATGGCTACACCTTC
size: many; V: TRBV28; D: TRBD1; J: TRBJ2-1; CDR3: CASISGQGAGSEQFF; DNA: TGTGCCAGCATCTCCGGACAGGGGGCGGGTAGTGAGCAGTTCTTC
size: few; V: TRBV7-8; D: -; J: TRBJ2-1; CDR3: CASSLGFGVDSYNEQFF; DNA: TGTGCCAGCAGCTTAGGCTTCGGTGTCGACTCCTACAATGAGCAGTTCTTC
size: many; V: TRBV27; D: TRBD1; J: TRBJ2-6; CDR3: CASSPVGQGASGANVLTF; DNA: TGTGCCAGCAGTCCTGTTGGACAGGGGGCTTCTGGGGCCAACGTCCTGACTTTC
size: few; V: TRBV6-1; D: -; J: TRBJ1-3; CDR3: CASRPGLFSGNTIYF; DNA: TGTGCCAGCAGACCGGGACTCTTCTCTGGAAACACCATATATTTT
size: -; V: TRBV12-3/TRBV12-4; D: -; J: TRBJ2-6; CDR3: CASSLDPGHQWANVLTF; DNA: TGTGCCAGCAGTTTAGACCCGGGACACCAGTGGGCCAACGTCCTGACTTTC
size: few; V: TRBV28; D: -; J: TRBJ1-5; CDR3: CASIRGARRRPQHF; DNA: TGTGCCAGCATCAGAGGGGCCAGGCGGCGGCCCCAGCATTTT
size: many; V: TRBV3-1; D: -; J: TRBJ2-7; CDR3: CASSQVPTTEQYF; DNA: TGTGCCAGCAGCCAAGTCCCAACTACCGAGCAGTACTTC
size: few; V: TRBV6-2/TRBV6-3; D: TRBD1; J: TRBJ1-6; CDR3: CASTTGGHNSPLHF; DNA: TGTGCCAGTACCACAGGGGGCCATAATTCACCCCTCCACTTT
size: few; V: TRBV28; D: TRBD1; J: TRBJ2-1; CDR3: CASRLPGGVNEQFF; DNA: TGTGCCAGCAGGCTTCCAGGGGGTGTAAATGAGCAGTTCTTC
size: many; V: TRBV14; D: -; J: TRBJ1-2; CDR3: CASSQGRNYGYTF; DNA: TGTGCCAGCAGCCAAGGGCGGAACTATGGCTACACCTTC
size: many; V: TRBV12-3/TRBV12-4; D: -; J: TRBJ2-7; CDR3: CASSSTWASHSYEQYF; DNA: TGTGCCAGCAGTTCCACCTGGGCGTCACACTCCTACGAGCAGTACTTC
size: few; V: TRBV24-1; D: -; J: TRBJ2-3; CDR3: CATSDPTSTDTQYF; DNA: TGTGCCACCAGTGATCCTACTAGCACAGATACGCAGTATTTT
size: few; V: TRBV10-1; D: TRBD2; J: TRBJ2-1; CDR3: CASSGTSGRRKFF; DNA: TGCGCCAGCAGTGGGACTAGCGGGAGAAGGAAGTTCTTC
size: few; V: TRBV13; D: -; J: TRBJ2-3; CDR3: CASSGRLEPAQYF; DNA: TGTGCCAGCAGCGGACGACTAGAGCCGGCGCAGTATTTT
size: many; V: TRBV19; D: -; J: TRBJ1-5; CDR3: CASSILTGNQPQHF; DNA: TGTGCCAGTAGTATATTGACAGGCAATCAGCCCCAGCATTTT
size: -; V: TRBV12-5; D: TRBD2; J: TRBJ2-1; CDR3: CASGLAGGPLGEQFF; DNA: TGTGCTAGTGGTCTAGCGGGAGGGCCTCTAGGTGAGCAGTTCTTC
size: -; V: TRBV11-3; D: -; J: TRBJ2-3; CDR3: CASSLVPTTADTQYF; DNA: TGTGCCAGCAGCTTAGTCCCCACGACCGCAGATACGCAGTATTTT
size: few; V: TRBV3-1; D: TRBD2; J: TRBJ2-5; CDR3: CASRLGLAGAETQYF; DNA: TGTGCCAGCAGACTGGGACTAGCGGGAGCGGAGACCCAGTACTTC
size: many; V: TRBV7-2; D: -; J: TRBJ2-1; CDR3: CASSLGAIGDEQFF; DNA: TGTGCCAGCAGCTTAGGGGCCATAGGGGATGAGCAGTTCTTC
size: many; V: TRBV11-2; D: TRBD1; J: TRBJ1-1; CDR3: CASSPRTGFGGTEAFF; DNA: TGTGCCAGCAGCCCGAGGACAGGGTTTGGAGGAACTGAAGCTTTCTTT
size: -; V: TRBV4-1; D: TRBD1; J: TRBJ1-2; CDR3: CASSQDTGGLYYGYTF; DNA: TGCGCCAGCAGCCAAGACACAGGGGGCCTTTACTATGGCTACACCTTC
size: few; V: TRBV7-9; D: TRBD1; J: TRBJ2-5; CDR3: CASSLFGDRVKETQYF; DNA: TGTGCCAGCAGCTTATTTGGGGACAGGGTAAAAGAGACCCAGTACTTC
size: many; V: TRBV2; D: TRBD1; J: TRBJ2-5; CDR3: CASTRDRGQETQYF; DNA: TGTGCCAGCACTAGGGACAGGGGTCAAGAGACCCAGTACTTC
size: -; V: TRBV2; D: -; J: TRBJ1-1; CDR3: CASMTNWTTEAFF; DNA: TGTGCCAGCATGACCAATTGGACCACTGAAGCTTTCTTT
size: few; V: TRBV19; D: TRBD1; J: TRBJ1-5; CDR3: CASSDRGVQPQHF; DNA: TGTGCCAGTAGTGACAGGGGTGTTCAGCCCCAGCATTTT
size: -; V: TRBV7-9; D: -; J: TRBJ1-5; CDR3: CASSLEGDNQPQHF; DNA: TGTGCCAGCAGCTTAGAGGGCGACAATCAGCCCCAGCATTTT